These 29 T cell receptor beta chains originate from one sample sequenced in a study of lymphopenia after photon versus proton radiotherapy. Only in-frame clones appear in the TCRdb table, and some are missing; sequencing was by immunoSEQ multiplex PCR. The data show roughly 53,000 clones, about 83% seen once. The input for sequencing was peripheral blood, taken from a patient treated with photon-based radiotherapy. The receptors come from a man in his fifties with gastric cancer.

The table lists this clone with a count of one. The V and J genes are TRBV14 and TRBJ2-7; D tentatively reads TRBD1 or TRBD2 (6 bases each). V lost 1 base and J lost 4, with 14 bases in between. The length of the CDR3 is 15 residues. Germline V gene sequence: CDR1 SGHDN, CDR2 FVKESK. CDR3 coding DNA: TGTGCCAGCAGCCAAGGGCGGGACAAGAGATACGAGCAGTACTTC. It yields the protein CASSQGRDKRYEQYF.

The rearrangement joins TRBV4-2 to TRBJ1-3; no firm D call. The V gene's germline CDR1 is LGHNA and CDR2 YNFKEQ. The CDR3 spans 16 residues. The V gene lost 0 bases and the J gene lost 0 bases, with 9 bases spanning the gap. CDR3 in amino acids: CASSQDWSYSGNTIYF. The CDR3 coding sequence is TGTGCCAGCAGCCAAGATTGGTCTTACTCTGGAAACACCATATATTTT.

The chain links TRBV15 to TRBJ1-4, with 7 bases identical to TRBD1. This CDR3 region has 15 residues. Germline-derived CDR1 and CDR2 are LNHNV and YYDKDF (reference sequence). J gave up 2 bases and V 3 bases, and 3 bases lay outside the gene matches. This CDR3 reads CATSSQTGTNEKLFF. DNA of the CDR3: TGTGCCACCAGCAGCCAGACAGGGACTAATGAAAAACTGTTTTTT.

The CDR3 sequence is CASSLDVWQGAGDTEAFF. CDR3 coding DNA: TGTGCCAGCAGCTTAGACGTTTGGCAGGGGGCTGGGGACACTGAAGCTTTCTTT. The chain uses TRBV7-8 and TRBJ1-1; TRBD1 aligns across 8 bases. Losses at the gene ends were 1 base for V and 3 bases for J; bases not matched to a gene: 13. The CDR3 loop spans 18 amino acids. Looked up from germline, CDR1 is SGHVS and CDR2 is FQNEAQ.

For the CDR3, the DNA is TGTGCCAGCAGCCAAGATTTCCTCTATTCAGATACGCAGTATTTT. As protein: CASSQDFLYSDTQYF. The genes are TRBV14 and TRBJ2-3; no clear D gene. V dropped 0 bases and J dropped 4 bases, with 11 bases sitting between them. Germline CDR1 is SGHDN and CDR2 is FVKESK. The CDR3 has 15 residues.

This chain joins TRBV19 and TRBJ2-1; a possible D gene is TRBD2 (5 bases). The germline V gene encodes CDR1 LNHDA and CDR2 SQIVND (reference sequence). V was trimmed by 1 base and J by 6 bases, leaving 16 bases between them. The CDR3 extends over 16 amino acids. The CDR3 spells CASSIGFMGAVNEQFF. CDR3 sequence (DNA): TGTGCCAGTAGTATAGGGTTTATGGGAGCGGTCAATGAGCAGTTCTTC.

The chain couples TRBV19 to TRBJ1-5, with a tentative D call TRBD1 (5 bases). Germline V gene lookup returns CDR1 LNHDA and CDR2 SQIVND (reference sequence). Trimming removed 10 bases at V and 2 bases at J, with 15 bases between. This CDR3 contains 14 residues. CDR3 DNA: TGTGCCACCCAAGGGGTAATGGGCAATCAGCCCCAGCATTTT. Translating gives CATQGVMGNQPQHF.

This clone turned up a few times. Written as DNA, the CDR3 is TGTGCCAGCATCCGGGGTGGCGGGACTGAAGCTTTCTTT. Its translation: CASIRGGGTEAFF. The V call is TRBV28, the J call TRBJ1-1; D gene uncertain. This CDR3 spans 13 amino acids. Germline values: CDR1 MDHEN, CDR2 SYDVKM. V was trimmed by 7 bases and J by 5 bases, leaving 14 bases between them.

The rearrangement uses TRBV5-4 and TRBJ2-1; 8 positions match TRBD2. Germline CDR1 is SGHNT and CDR2 is YYREEE (reference sequence). CDR3 length: 15 residues. J was trimmed by 2 bases and V by 1 base; bases with no gene match: 2. CDR3 protein: CASSLREGTYNEQFF. The CDR3 DNA follows: TGTGCCAGCAGCTTGCGGGAGGGAACCTACAATGAGCAGTTCTTC.

The chain employs TRBV7-1 and TRBJ2-7; 7 bases line up with TRBD2. TRBV7-1 is given ORF status, its function remaining uncertain. V was pared by 5 bases and J by 7 bases, with 8 bases of the junction left unmatched. The CDR3 is made up of 13 amino acids. The CDR3 bases are TGTGCCAGCAGCCCGGGAGCGGGGAGGGAGCAGTACTTC. Amino acid sequence: CASSPGAGREQYF.

By its share, this clone is medium-sized (0.01 to 0.1%). The chain joins TRBV10-3 to TRBJ2-3, with 7 bases lining up with TRBD2. J lost 2 bases, V lost 4 bases, and 3 bases had no gene match. This CDR3 has 14 residues. Germline loops: CDR1 ENHRY, CDR2 SYGVKD. CDR3 in amino acids: CAISGEGITDTQYF. The CDR3 coding sequence is TGTGCCATCAGTGGGGAGGGTATCACAGATACGCAGTATTTT.

This sequence joins TRBV7-9 and TRBJ2-1; D not resolved. Trimming cost V 3 bases and J 6 bases, with 9 bases left between them. The germline V gene encodes CDR1 SEHNR and CDR2 FQNEAQ (reference sequence). The CDR3 length is 13 residues. The CDR3 spells CASSLGSPNEQFF. In DNA, the CDR3 is TGTGCCAGCAGCTTGGGATCTCCCAATGAGCAGTTCTTC.

Remarks on this clone: Other DNA sequences in the sample encode the same CDR3. The chain combines TRBV18 with TRBJ2-1; D possibly corresponds to TRBD2 (6 bases). Between the trimmed V and J ends, which lost 3 bases and 5 bases, there was a span of 8 bases. CDR3 length: 13 amino acids. CDR1 KGHSH and CDR2 LQKENI come from the germline V gene. The CDR3 reads CASSPGLNNEQFF. The DNA for the CDR3 is TGTGCCAGCTCACCCGGACTAAACAATGAGCAGTTCTTC.

The chain uses TRBV6-1 and TRBJ1-2; 8 positions agree with TRBD1. Germline CDR1 reads MNHNS; CDR2 reads SASEGT. This CDR3 is built from 13 residues. The J segment lost 3 bases and the V segment lost 5 bases, leaving 2 bases of the junction unmatched. CDR3 region: CASSLGQDYGYTF. CDR3 bases: TGTGCCAGCAGTTTGGGACAGGACTATGGCTACACCTTC.

The gene calls are TRBV9 and TRBJ1-1; no definite D call. The CDR3 spans 13 residues. The ends were cut back, 3 bases at V and 6 bases at J, with 12 bases in the middle. Germline V gives CDR1 SGDLS, CDR2 YYNGEE. CDR3 sequence (DNA): TGTGCCAGCAGCGGCCTCGGGCAGTCTGAAGCTTTCTTT. As protein: CASSGLGQSEAFF.

The J gene is TRBJ1-5, the V gene TRBV21-1. TRBV21-1 is tagged as a pseudogene. The CDR3 contains 16 residues. CDR3 DNA: TGTGCCAGCAGCAAAGCAACCGAGGGAAAAAGTCAGCCCCAGCATTTT. Amino acids: CASSKATEGKSQPQHF.

The chain carries TRBV5-6 and TRBJ1-1; D might be TRBD1 (5 bases). In germline, CDR1 is SGHDT, CDR2 YYEEEE. There are 14 residues in the CDR3. V was cut by 3 bases and J by 4 bases, with 13 bases left in between. DNA for the CDR3: TGTGCCAGCAGCTGGGGGACGGGGAGCACTGAAGCTTTCTTT. It codes for CASSWGTGSTEAFF.

The rearrangement links TRBV19 to TRBJ2-1; D perhaps matches TRBD1 (6 bases). With 6 bases removed from V and 1 base from J, the gap between germline ends came to 13 bases. The V gene's germline CDR1 is LNHDA and CDR2 SQIVND (reference sequence). CDR3 length: 15 amino acids. CDR3 bases: TGTGCCAGTAGGCGTACAGGGATATCCTACAATGAGCAGTTCTTC. Translating gives CASRRTGISYNEQFF.

The gene calls are TRBV11-3 and TRBJ2-7, with a weak D call TRBD1 (6 bases). Germline CDR1 SGHNT, CDR2 YENEEA. The CDR3 sequence is 14 residues long. V shed 5 bases and J shed 3 bases, with 14 bases lying between them. This chain's CDR3 is CASSSDRQDYEQYF. The DNA for the CDR3 is TGTGCCAGCAGCAGTGATCGACAGGACTACGAGCAGTACTTC.

This chain links TRBV7-2 with TRBJ2-7; 10 bases are a match to TRBD2. The CDR3 sequence is 16 residues long. V dropped 5 bases and J dropped 1; count of bases not matched to a gene: 8. CDR1 is SGHTA, CDR2 FQGNSA, per germline. CDR3 residues: CASSPRVSGRSYEQYF. The CDR3 DNA sequence: TGTGCCAGCAGCCCTCGGGTTAGCGGGAGGTCCTACGAGCAGTACTTC.

This chain links TRBV7-9 with TRBJ2-7, with a tentative D call TRBD1 (6 bases). The CDR3 covers 16 residues. Deletions cut 3 bases from V and 5 bases from J, with 20 bases between. Germline V gives CDR1 SEHNR, CDR2 FQNEAQ (reference sequence). CDR3 in amino acids: CASSFRDTGMFDEQYF. CDR3 DNA: TGTGCCAGCAGCTTCCGTGATACAGGGATGTTCGACGAGCAGTACTTC.

This clone came up a few times. V and J are TRBV19 and TRBJ1-5; 10 bases are shared with TRBD1. From germline, CDR1 is LNHDA and CDR2 SQIVND (reference sequence). V lost 5 bases to trimming and J lost 2 bases; unmatched junction nucleotides: 3. The length of the CDR3 is 15 residues. CDR3 loop: CASSAGTGGNQPQHF. The CDR3, as DNA: TGTGCCAGTAGTGCGGGGACAGGGGGCAATCAGCCCCAGCATTTT.

This rearrangement joins TRBV7-9 to TRBJ1-2, with TRBD1 matching over 7 bases. Germline V lookup: CDR1 SEHNR, CDR2 FQNEAQ (reference sequence). The length of the CDR3 is 15 residues. V lost 2 bases to trimming and J lost 8 bases; unmatched junction nucleotides: 11. CDR3 protein: CASSLYSTGQGGYTF. The CDR3 DNA follows: TGTGCCAGCAGCTTATATTCGACAGGGCAAGGGGGCTACACCTTC.

The chain links TRBV4-1 to TRBJ2-1, with D uncertain. This CDR3 region has 15 residues. CDR1 is MGHRA, CDR2 YSYEKL, per germline. V lost 8 bases and J lost 4, with 18 bases in between. In nucleotides, the CDR3 is TGCGCCAGCCGTTTAGCCGCCGGAACTTACAATGAGCAGTTCTTC. Translated: CASRLAAGTYNEQFF.

This clone was detected only once. The chain uses TRBV19 and TRBJ2-2, with 8 bases fitting TRBD2. Germline V gene sequence: CDR1 LNHDA, CDR2 SQIVND (reference sequence). The ends lost 3 bases at V and 4 bases at J; junction bases unmatched: 4. The CDR3 consists of 15 residues. The CDR3 sequence: CASSIGLARTGELFF. DNA of the CDR3: TGTGCCAGTAGTATTGGACTAGCCCGCACCGGGGAGCTGTTTTTT.

CDR3 protein: CASSQDPRGGQPQHF. For the CDR3, the DNA is TGTGCCAGCAGCCAAGATCCGAGGGGCGGGCAGCCCCAGCATTTT. V gene TRBV4-2 combines with J gene TRBJ1-5; a possible D gene is TRBD1 (5 bases). Germline-derived CDR1 and CDR2 are LGHNA and YNFKEQ. Trimming removed 0 bases at V and 7 bases at J, with 13 bases between. This CDR3 is 15 amino acids long.

This clone was found once. This chain joins TRBV9 and TRBJ1-2; unclear D gene. There are 12 residues in the CDR3. Trimming cost V 0 bases and J 3 bases, with 3 bases left between them. In germline, CDR1 is SGDLS, CDR2 YYNGEE. CDR3 nucleotide sequence: TGTGCCAGCAGCGTAGCCGACTATGGCTACACCTTC. The encoded protein is CASSVADYGYTF.

The chain is built from TRBV23-1 and TRBJ2-2; 10 positions agree with TRBD2. TRBV23-1 is marked as an open reading frame, function uncertain. The CDR3 covers 16 residues. V trimming: 5 bases; J trimming: 5 bases; junction bases outside the gene matches: 8. CDR3 coding DNA: TGCGCCAGCAGTTCTCGAAGCGGGAGGGCGACCGGGGAGCTGTTTTTT. Translated, it gives CASSSRSGRATGELFF.

CDR3 sequence: CASSYDRARGEQYF. The CDR3 DNA is TGTGCCAGCAGCTACGACAGGGCAAGAGGCGAGCAGTACTTC. V is TRBV11-2 and J is TRBJ2-7; 7 nucleotides agree with TRBD1. In germline, CDR1 is SGHAT, CDR2 FQNNGV. The CDR3 contains 14 residues. V shed 4 bases, J shed 6 bases, and the junction held 9 bases outside the gene matches.